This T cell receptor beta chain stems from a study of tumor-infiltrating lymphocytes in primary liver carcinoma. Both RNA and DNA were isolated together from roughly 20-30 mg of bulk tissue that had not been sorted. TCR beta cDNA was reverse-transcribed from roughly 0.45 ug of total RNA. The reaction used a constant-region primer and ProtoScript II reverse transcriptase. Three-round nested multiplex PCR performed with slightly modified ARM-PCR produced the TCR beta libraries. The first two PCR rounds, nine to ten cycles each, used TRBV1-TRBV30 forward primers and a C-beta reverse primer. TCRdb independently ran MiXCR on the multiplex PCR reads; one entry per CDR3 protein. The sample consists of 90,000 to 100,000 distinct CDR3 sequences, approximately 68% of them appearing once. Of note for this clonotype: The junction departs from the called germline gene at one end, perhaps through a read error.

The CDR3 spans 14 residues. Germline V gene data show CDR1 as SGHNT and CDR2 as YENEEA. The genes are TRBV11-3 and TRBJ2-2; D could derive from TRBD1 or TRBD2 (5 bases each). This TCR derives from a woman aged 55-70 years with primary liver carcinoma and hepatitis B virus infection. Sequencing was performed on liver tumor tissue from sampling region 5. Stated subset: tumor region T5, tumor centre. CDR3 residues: CASSLARGTGELFF. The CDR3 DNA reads TGTGCAAGCAGCTTAGCAAGGGGCACCGGGGAGTTGTTTTTT.